A selection of T cell receptor beta chains follows, all from one sample in a study of T cell responses to AZD1222 COVID-19 vaccine. Sequencing was performed with immunoSEQ multiplex PCR; in TCRdb, only in-frame clones are kept and a portion is missing. The sample carries 150,000 to 200,000 clones, about 90% recorded once. Source: peripheral blood, taken 28 days after the second AZD1222 dose. These receptors all stem from an adult who received the AZD1222 COVID-19 vaccine. Both conserved end residues are part of each CDR3. D genes are given only for firm matches. Some rows have no size entry. The others give once, few or many, or a class for an expanded clone.

>TRBJ1-2|TRBV9|TRBD1|-
TGTGCCAGCAGCGCCCCCGGGACAGCGTACACCTTC
CASSAPGTAYTF
>TRBJ1-3|TRBV12-2|-|few
TGTGCAAGTCACTTCTTACAGGGCACTGGAAACACCATATATTTT
CASHFLQGTGNTIYF
>TRBJ2-1|TRBV9|TRBD2|-
TGTGCCAGCAGCGTAACCCCGGGACTAGCGGACAATGAGCAGTTCTTC
CASSVTPGLADNEQFF
>TRBJ1-2|TRBV6-6|-|-
TGTGCCAGCAGCCACCAGCAGCTTAACTATGGCTACACCTTC
CASSHQQLNYGYTF
>TRBJ1-1|TRBV30|-|-
TGTGCCTCCACAAGACAGCTGACTGAAGCTTTCTTT
CASTRQLTEAFF
>TRBJ1-6|TRBV10-3|-|-
TGTGCCATCAGTGAGTCTGGCAGGGGAAATAATTCACCCCTCCACTTT
CAISESGRGNNSPLHF
>TRBJ2-7|TRBV13|TRBD1|-
TGTGCCAGCAGCAAGACACAGGGGCCCGCCTACGAGCAGTACTTC
CASSKTQGPAYEQYF
>TRBJ1-2|TRBV6-6|TRBD1|-
TGTGCCAGCAGTTACACGGGACAGACTGCCTATGGCTACACCTTC
CASSYTGQTAYGYTF
>TRBJ2-1|TRBV30|-|-
TGTGCCTGGAGTGTCATACAGAACTACAATGAGCAGTTCTTC
CAWSVIQNYNEQFF
>TRBJ2-5|TRBV29-1|TRBD2|-
TGCAGCGTTGGCAGGACTAGCGGGGTTGGGGAGACCCAGTACTTC
CSVGRTSGVGETQYF
>TRBJ2-7|TRBV6-6|-|-
TGTGCCAGCAACGACGGGCCCTCCTACGAGCAGTACTTC
CASNDGPSYEQYF
>TRBJ1-1|TRBV11-2|TRBD1|-
TGTGCCAGCAGCTCTCAGGGGGCGAGTACTGAAGCTTTCTTT
CASSSQGASTEAFF
>TRBJ2-3|TRBV15|TRBD1|once
TGTGCCACCAGCGCCTTCCGGGACAGGGACACAGATACGCAGTATTTT
CATSAFRDRDTDTQYF
>TRBJ1-2|TRBV28|-|-
TGTGCCAGCAGGACCCGCGGTAGCTATGGCTACACCTTC
CASRTRGSYGYTF
>TRBJ1-2|TRBV5-1|TRBD1|-
TGCGCCAGCAGCTTGGGCGGACAGGGTTATGGCTACACCTTC
CASSLGGQGYGYTF
>TRBJ2-7|TRBV5-1|-|-
TGCGCCAGCACCTTAAGGACGGCCTACGAGCAGTACTTC
CASTLRTAYEQYF
>TRBJ2-7|TRBV18|-|-
TGTGCCAGCTCACCGGGACAAACCTACGAGCAGTACTTC
CASSPGQTYEQYF
>TRBJ2-2|TRBV5-1|-|-
TGCGCCAGCAGCTCGACCAGCCCGGGCGTCTCGACCACCGGGGAGCTGTTTTTT
CASSSTSPGVSTTGELFF
>TRBJ1-6|TRBV28|TRBD1|-
TGTGCCAGCAGCACCAGGGGGATTTATAATTCACCCCTCCACTTT
CASSTRGIYNSPLHF
>TRBJ2-5|TRBV23-1|TRBD1|-
TGCGCCAGCAGTCCAAAAGACAGGGAAGACCAGTACTTC
CASSPKDREDQYF
>TRBJ2-4|TRBV19|TRBD1|once
TGTGCCAGTACCCCGGGACAGGGGAAAAACATTCAGTACTTC
CASTPGQGKNIQYF
>TRBJ1-5|TRBV7-8|-|-
TGTGCCAGCAGCTTAGATGGGCGTCAGCCCCAGCATTTT
CASSLDGRQPQHF
>TRBJ2-5|TRBV6-1|TRBD2|-
TGTGCCAGCAGTGAAGGGACTAGCGGGGGGTATTCGCAAGAGACCCAGTACTTC
CASSEGTSGGYSQETQYF
>TRBJ1-5|TRBV2|-|-
TGTGCCAGCACCGATCGTAGAGATTTGGGTAATCAGCCCCAGCATTTT
CASTDRRDLGNQPQHF
>TRBJ1-2|TRBV24-1|TRBD1|-
TGTGCCACCAGTGATCGGACAGGCAACTATGGCTACACCTTC
CATSDRTGNYGYTF